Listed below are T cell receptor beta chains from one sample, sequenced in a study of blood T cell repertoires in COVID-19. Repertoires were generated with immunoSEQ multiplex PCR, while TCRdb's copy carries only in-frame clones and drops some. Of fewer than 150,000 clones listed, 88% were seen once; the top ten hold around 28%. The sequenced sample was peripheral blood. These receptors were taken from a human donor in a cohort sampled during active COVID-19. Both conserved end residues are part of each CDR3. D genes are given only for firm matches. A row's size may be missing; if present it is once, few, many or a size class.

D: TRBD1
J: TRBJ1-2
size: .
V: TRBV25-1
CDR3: CASSEGTVYGYTF
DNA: TGTGCCAGCAGTGAGGGGACAGTCTATGGCTACACCTTC

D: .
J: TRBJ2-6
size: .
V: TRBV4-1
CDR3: CASSHPGLSRTNVLTF
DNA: TGCGCCAGCAGCCACCCCGGACTGTCGAGGACCAACGTCCTGACTTTC

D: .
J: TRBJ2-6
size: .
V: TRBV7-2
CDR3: CASRPGSGANVLTF
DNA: TGTGCCAGCAGACCAGGGTCTGGGGCCAACGTCCTGACTTTC

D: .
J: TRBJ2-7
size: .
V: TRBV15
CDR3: CATSRSYYEQYF
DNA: TGTGCCACCAGCAGATCTTACTACGAGCAGTACTTC

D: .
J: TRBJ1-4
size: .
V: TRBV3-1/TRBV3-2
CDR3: CASSQDTRATNEKLFF
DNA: TGTGCCAGCAGCCAAGATACGAGGGCAACTAATGAAAAACTGTTTTTT

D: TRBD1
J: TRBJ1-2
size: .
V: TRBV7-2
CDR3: CASSARQGSYGYTF
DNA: TGTGCCAGCAGCGCCAGACAGGGTTCCTATGGCTACACCTTC

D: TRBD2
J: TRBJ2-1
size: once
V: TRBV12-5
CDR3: CASGPMTSPVANEQFF
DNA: TGTGCTAGTGGTCCTATGACTAGCCCCGTAGCGAATGAGCAGTTCTTC

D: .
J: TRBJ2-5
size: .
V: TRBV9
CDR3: CASSVTTGTLGETQYF
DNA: TGTGCCAGCAGCGTAACGACAGGCACTCTAGGCGAGACCCAGTACTTC

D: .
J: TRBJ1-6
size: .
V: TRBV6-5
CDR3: CASRAGGNSPLHF
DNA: TGTGCCAGCAGGGCCGGGGGTAATTCACCCCTCCACTTT

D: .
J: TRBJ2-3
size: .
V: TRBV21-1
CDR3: CASSKRPQGSYSTDTQYF
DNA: TGTGCCAGCAGCAAACGTCCACAGGGTTCCTACAGCACAGATACGCAGTATTTT

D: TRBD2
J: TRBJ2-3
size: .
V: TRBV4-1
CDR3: CASSQRLAGDTQYF
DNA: TGCGCCAGCAGCCAGCGACTAGCGGGGGATACGCAGTATTTT

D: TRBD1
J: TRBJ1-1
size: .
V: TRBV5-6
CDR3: CASSLGNRGGTGKHF
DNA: TGTGCCAGCAGCTTGGGTAATCGGGGCGGGACAGGCAAACACTTT

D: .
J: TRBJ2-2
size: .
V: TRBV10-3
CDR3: CAISSDTPPATGELFF
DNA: TGTGCCATCAGCTCCGACACGCCACCCGCCACCGGGGAGCTGTTTTTT

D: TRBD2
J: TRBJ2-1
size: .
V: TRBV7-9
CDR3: CASSPLGGTSGVIYNEQFF
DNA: TGTGCCAGCAGCCCCCTCGGGGGGACTAGCGGGGTTATCTACAATGAGCAGTTCTTC

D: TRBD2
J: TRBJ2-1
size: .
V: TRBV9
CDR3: CASSAGLAGYSYNEQFF
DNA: TGTGCCAGCAGCGCTGGACTAGCGGGGTACTCCTACAATGAGCAGTTCTTC

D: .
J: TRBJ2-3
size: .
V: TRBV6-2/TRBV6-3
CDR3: CASSSGELVADTQYF
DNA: TGTGCCAGCAGTTCGGGAGAATTGGTAGCAGATACGCAGTATTTT

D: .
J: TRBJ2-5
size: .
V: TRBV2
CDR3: CASSVTRQETQYF
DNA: TGTGCCAGCAGTGTTACCAGGCAGGAGACCCAGTACTTC

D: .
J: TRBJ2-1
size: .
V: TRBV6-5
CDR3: CASSYSGRGLRNEQFF
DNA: TGTGCCAGCAGTTACTCAGGGCGGGGCCTACGCAATGAGCAGTTCTTC

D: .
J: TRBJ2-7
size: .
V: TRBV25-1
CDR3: CASSELAGDPYEQYF
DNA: TGTGCCAGCAGTGAATTGGCAGGGGACCCCTACGAGCAGTACTTC

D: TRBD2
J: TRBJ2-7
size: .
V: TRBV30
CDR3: CAWSLGLGYEQYF
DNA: TGTGCCTGGAGTCTCGGACTAGGCTACGAGCAGTACTTC

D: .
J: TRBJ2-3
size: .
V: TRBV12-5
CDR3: CASGLVVARPSTDTQYF
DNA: TGTGCTAGTGGTTTGGTAGTAGCGCGTCCTAGCACAGATACGCAGTATTTT

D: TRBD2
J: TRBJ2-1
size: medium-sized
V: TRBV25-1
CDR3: CASSEGGESEQFF
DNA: TGTGCCAGCAGTGAAGGGGGGGAATCTGAGCAGTTCTTC

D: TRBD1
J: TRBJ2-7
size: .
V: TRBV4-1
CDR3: CASSQEGSGTGAYEQYF
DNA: TGCGCCAGCAGCCAAGAGGGGTCCGGGACAGGGGCCTACGAGCAGTACTTC

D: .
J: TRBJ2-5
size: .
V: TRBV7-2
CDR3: CASSQMRGLGETQYF
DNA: TGTGCCAGCAGCCAGATGCGGGGTCTAGGGGAGACCCAGTACTTC